The rows below give T cell receptor beta chains drawn from one sample of a study of cytomegalovirus exposure and HLA in healthy donors. Sequenced by immunoSEQ multiplex PCR; TCRdb stores in-frame clones only, minus some. This table has approximately 200,000 clones, 75% to 80% appearing once. What was sequenced was PBMCs. The receptors originated from a man younger than 35 in good health and CMV-seronegative. Both conserved end residues are part of each CDR3. Each record gives: V gene, CDR3 length, J gene, D gene, clone size, CDR3 DNA, CDR3 protein. The D gene is left open where the match is weak. A clone size is listed for some rows: how often the clone was seen (once, few, many), or a class if it is expanded.

TRBV9	15	TRBJ2-5	TRBD1	.	TGTGCCAGCAGCGAGGACAGGGGGATTTGGGAGACCCAGTACTTC	CASSEDRGIWETQYF
TRBV7-3	13	TRBJ1-1	TRBD1	.	TGTGCCAGCAGCGTCAGGGGGCGGACTGAAGCTTTCTTT	CASSVRGRTEAFF
TRBV11-2	16	TRBJ2-2	.	.	TGTGCCAGCAGCCGGAGAGGGCGGGGAGGCACCGGGGAGCTGTTTTTT	CASSRRGRGGTGELFF
TRBV18	16	TRBJ1-4	TRBD1	once	TGTGCCAGCTCACCGGGACAGGGATCGACTAATGAAAAACTGTTTTTT	CASSPGQGSTNEKLFF
TRBV6-5	15	TRBJ2-7	TRBD1	.	TGTGCCAGCAGTTACTCACAGGGGCTAGAGTACGAGCAGTACTTC	CASSYSQGLEYEQYF
TRBV5-1	14	TRBJ1-6	.	many	TGCGCCAGCAAACAAAGGGGCAGCCGTGACACCCTCCACTTT	CASKQRGSRDTLHF
TRBV7-2	14	TRBJ2-7	.	few	TGTGCCAGCAGCCCGCGGGTAGTATCCTACGAGCAGTACTTC	CASSPRVVSYEQYF
TRBV5-1	13	TRBJ2-1	TRBD1	.	TGCGCCAGCAGCTCGACAGGGTACAATGAGCAGTTCTTC	CASSSTGYNEQFF
TRBV10-2	15	TRBJ1-2	TRBD1	.	TGCGCCAGCAGTGAGTCAGGGGGCAGGGGCTATGGCTACACCTTC	CASSESGGRGYGYTF
TRBV28	14	TRBJ1-1	TRBD1	.	TGTGCCAGCAGTCCCTGGACAGGGAACACTGAAGCTTTCTTT	CASSPWTGNTEAFF
TRBV6-5	15	TRBJ2-7	TRBD1	.	TGTGCCAGCAGTTACTACGGGACAGGCGCCCTCGAGCAGTACTTC	CASSYYGTGALEQYF
TRBV6-5	16	TRBJ1-2	TRBD1	.	TGTGCCAGCAGTTACCTTACGGGACAGGGTAGCTATGGCTACACCTTC	CASSYLTGQGSYGYTF
TRBV7-3	17	TRBJ2-1	.	once	TGTGCCAGCAGCCCAGGGGGTCTAGCGGGCGTCTACAATGAGCAGTTCTTC	CASSPGGLAGVYNEQFF
TRBV4-3	16	TRBJ2-7	TRBD2	many	TGCGCCAGCAGCCAAGATCTTGGCGGGGGAAGCTACGAGCAGTACTTC	CASSQDLGGGSYEQYF
TRBV19	12	TRBJ1-4	.	.	TGTGCCAGTAGTAGCCGGGACTTAAAACTGTTTTTT	CASSSRDLKLFF
TRBV6-5	16	TRBJ1-4	.	.	TGTGCCAGCAGTTATCAAGCGACAGGAACTAATGAAAAACTGTTTTTT	CASSYQATGTNEKLFF
TRBV6-5	14	TRBJ2-1	TRBD2	.	TGTGCCAGCGGTCTAGCGGGGCTCTACAATGAGCAGTTCTTC	CASGLAGLYNEQFF
TRBV4-2	16	TRBJ1-4	.	.	TGTGCCAGCAGCCAAGTATCAGCGGAAACTAATGAAAAACTGTTTTTT	CASSQVSAETNEKLFF
TRBV7-7	15	TRBJ2-1	.	.	TGTGCTAGCAGCGAGGGACTTAACTCCTACAATGAGCAGTTCTTC	CASSEGLNSYNEQFF
TRBV10-3	14	TRBJ2-7	.	few	TGTGCCATCAGTGAGTCGGGTCAGGCCTACGAGCAGTACTTC	CAISESGQAYEQYF
TRBV6-5	14	TRBJ1-4	TRBD1	.	TGTGCCAGCAGGGGGACAGGGTCTGGTGAAAAACTGTTTTTT	CASRGTGSGEKLFF
TRBV5-1	15	TRBJ2-2	TRBD2	few	TGCGCCAGCAGCAGCACTAGCGGGGCCACCGGGGAGCTGTTTTTT	CASSSTSGATGELFF
TRBV18	14	TRBJ1-2	TRBD1	.	TGTGCCAGCTCACCACCAGGGGGCGACTATGGCTACACCTTC	CASSPPGGDYGYTF
TRBV9	14	TRBJ1-3	.	.	TGTGCCAGCAGCGTTATCAGCTCTGGAAACACCATATATTTT	CASSVISSGNTIYF
TRBV7-3	17	TRBJ2-1	TRBD2	.	TGTGCCAGCAGCCCAGGGGCGGGACTAGCGGGAGAAAATGAGCAGTTCTTC	CASSPGAGLAGENEQFF
TRBV11-3	15	TRBJ2-3	TRBD1	.	TGTGCCAGCAGCTTAGGACAGGGGAACACAGATACGCAGTATTTT	CASSLGQGNTDTQYF
TRBV6-1	16	TRBJ1-2	.	.	TGTGCCAGCAGTGAAGATCTATTACAGGGTTCAGAGGGCTACACCTTC	CASSEDLLQGSEGYTF
TRBV5-5	16	TRBJ2-3	TRBD2	.	TGTGCCAGCAGCTTGCCTAGCGGGGAGATGACAGATACGCAGTATTTT	CASSLPSGEMTDTQYF
TRBV7-8	14	TRBJ1-1	.	.	TGTGCCAGCAGCTTAGGAACAGCGAACACTGAAGCTTTCTTT	CASSLGTANTEAFF
TRBV28	13	TRBJ2-3	.	.	TGTGCCAGCAGTTTAGGAGGGGCAGATACGCAGTATTTT	CASSLGGADTQYF
TRBV28	14	TRBJ2-1	TRBD1	.	TGTGCCAGCAATCGGGACAGGGGAATAGGTGAGCAGTTCTTC	CASNRDRGIGEQFF
TRBV9	17	TRBJ1-2	TRBD1	.	TGTGCCAGCAGCGTATCATTAGGACAGGGAGCTAACTATGGCTACACCTTC	CASSVSLGQGANYGYTF
TRBV11-2	16	TRBJ2-7	.	.	TGTGCCAGCAGCTTAGGTCAGGGGACACCTTCCTACGAGCAGTACTTC	CASSLGQGTPSYEQYF